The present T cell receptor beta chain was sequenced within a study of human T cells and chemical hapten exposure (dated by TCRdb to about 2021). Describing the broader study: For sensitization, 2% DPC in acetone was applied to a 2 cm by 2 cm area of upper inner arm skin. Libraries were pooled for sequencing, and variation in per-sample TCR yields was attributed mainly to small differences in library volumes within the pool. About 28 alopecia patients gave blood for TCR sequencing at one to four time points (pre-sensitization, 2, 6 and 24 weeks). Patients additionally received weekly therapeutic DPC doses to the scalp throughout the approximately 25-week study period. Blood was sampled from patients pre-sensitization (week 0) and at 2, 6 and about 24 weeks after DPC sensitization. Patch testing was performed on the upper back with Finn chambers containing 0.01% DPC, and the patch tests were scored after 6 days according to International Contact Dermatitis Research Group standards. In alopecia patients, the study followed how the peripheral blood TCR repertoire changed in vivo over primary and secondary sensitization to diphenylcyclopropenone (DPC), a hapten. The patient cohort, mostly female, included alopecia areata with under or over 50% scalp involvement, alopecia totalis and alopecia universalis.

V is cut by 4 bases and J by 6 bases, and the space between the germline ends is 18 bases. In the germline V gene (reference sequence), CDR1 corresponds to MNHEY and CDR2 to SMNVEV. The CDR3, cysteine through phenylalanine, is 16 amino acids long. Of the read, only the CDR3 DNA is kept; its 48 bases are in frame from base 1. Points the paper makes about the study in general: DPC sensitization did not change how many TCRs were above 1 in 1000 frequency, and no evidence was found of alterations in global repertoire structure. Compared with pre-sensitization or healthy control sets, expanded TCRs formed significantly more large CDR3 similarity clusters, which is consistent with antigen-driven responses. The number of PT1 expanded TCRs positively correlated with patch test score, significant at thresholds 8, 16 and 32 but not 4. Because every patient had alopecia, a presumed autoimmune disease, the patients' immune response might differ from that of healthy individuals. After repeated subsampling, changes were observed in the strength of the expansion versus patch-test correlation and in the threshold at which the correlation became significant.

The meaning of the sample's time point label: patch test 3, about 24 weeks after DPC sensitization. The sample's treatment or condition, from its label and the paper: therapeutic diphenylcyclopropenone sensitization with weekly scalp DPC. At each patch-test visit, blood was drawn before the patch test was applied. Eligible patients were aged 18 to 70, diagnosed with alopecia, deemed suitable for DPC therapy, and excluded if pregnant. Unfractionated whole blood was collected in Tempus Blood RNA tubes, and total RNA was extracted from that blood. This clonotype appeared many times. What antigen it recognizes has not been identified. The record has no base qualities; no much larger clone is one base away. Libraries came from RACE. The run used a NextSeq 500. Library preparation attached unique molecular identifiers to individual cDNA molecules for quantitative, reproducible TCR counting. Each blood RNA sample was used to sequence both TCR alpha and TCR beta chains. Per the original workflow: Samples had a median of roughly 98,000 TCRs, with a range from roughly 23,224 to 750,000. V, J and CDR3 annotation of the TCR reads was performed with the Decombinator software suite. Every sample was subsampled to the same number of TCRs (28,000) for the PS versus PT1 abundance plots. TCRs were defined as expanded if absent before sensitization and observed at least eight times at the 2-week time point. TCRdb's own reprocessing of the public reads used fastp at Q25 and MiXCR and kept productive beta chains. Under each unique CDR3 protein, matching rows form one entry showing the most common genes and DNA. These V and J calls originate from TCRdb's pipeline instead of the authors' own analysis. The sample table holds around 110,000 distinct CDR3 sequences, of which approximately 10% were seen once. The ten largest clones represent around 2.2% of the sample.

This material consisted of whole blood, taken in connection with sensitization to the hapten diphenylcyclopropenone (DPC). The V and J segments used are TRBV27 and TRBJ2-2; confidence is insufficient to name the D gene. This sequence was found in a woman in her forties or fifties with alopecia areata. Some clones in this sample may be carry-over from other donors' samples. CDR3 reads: CASSSLTSMTAGELFF. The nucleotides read TGTGCCAGCAGTTCCCTAACCAGCATGACGGCCGGGGAGCTGTTTTTT.